This TCR beta chain was sequenced for a study of metastatic and nonmetastatic thyroid tumors. Study observations and caveats: Patients with malignant thyroid tumors reportedly had significantly higher TCR beta diversity than those with benign nodules, in blood and tumor.

Prior to thyroid surgery, none of the patients had received any treatment. This clone was seen at least ten times. As yet, its antigen is unknown. TCRdb re-analyzed the PCR reads through MiXCR. The sample lists 25,000 to 35,000 clones; more than 20% were seen once. V was cut by 0 bases and J by 8 bases, with 13 bases left in between. CDR3 length equals 14 residues. The germline gives CDR1 SGHRS, CDR2 YFSETQ. The sequence was collected from a female donor with papillary thyroid cancer or a benign thyroid nodule (not recorded which). Some clones in this sample may be carry-over from other donors' samples. The V call is TRBV5-1, the J call TRBJ2-3, with a weak D call TRBD1 (5 bases). Input material: blood. Written as DNA, the CDR3 is TGCGCCAGCAGCTTGGATCAGGGAACGGTTACGCAGTATTTT. As protein: CASSLDQGTVTQYF.